This T cell receptor (beta chain) came from a study of blood T cells in healthy people across ages. Total RNA was isolated from each sample in quantities of at least 6 micrograms. This clonotype was seen repeatedly, ten times or more. With a J-beta primer mix and a sample-barcoded 5' primer, a second PCR ran about 6 to 11 cycles. Each TCR beta cDNA got a 12-nucleotide random molecular identifier. TCRdb passed the 5' RACE reads through MiXCR, listing each CDR3 protein once. The sample records over 300,000 distinct CDR3 sequences, about half being singletons. V shed 5 bases and J 3 bases; nucleotides not matched to a gene: 10. This CDR3 has 15 amino acids. Germline V gene data show CDR1 as MNHEY and CDR2 as SMNVEV (reference sequence).

The chain combines TRBV27 with TRBJ2-7; 7 nucleotides align to TRBD2. This receptor was taken from a man in his sixties in good health. Sequenced: blood. In DNA, the CDR3 is TGTGCCAGCAGTGGACTAGTGAGGACCAACTACGAGCAGTACTTC. It translates to CASSGLVRTNYEQYF.